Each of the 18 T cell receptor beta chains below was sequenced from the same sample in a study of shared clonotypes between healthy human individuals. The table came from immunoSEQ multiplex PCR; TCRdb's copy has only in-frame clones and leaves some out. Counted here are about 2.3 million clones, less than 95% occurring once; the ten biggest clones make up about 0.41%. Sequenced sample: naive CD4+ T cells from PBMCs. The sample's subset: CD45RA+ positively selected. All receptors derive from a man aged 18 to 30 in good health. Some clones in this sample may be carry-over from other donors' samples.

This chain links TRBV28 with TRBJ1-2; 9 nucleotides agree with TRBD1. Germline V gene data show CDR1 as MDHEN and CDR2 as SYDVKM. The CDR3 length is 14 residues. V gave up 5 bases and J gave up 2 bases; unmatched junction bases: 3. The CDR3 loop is CASSQDRGNYGYTF. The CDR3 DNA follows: TGTGCCAGCAGTCAAGACAGGGGGAACTATGGCTACACCTTC.

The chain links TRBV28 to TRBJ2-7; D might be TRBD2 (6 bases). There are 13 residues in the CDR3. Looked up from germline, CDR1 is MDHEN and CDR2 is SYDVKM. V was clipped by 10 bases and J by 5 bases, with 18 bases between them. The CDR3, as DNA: TGTGCCACGGGAGCAGGAGGTAGCGACGAGCAGTACTTC. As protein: CATGAGGSDEQYF.

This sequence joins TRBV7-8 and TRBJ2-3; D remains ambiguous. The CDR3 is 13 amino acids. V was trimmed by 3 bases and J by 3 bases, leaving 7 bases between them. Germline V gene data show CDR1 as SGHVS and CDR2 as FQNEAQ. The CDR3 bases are TGTGCCAGCAGCTTCACGGAGACAGATACGCAGTATTTT. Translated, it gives CASSFTETDTQYF.

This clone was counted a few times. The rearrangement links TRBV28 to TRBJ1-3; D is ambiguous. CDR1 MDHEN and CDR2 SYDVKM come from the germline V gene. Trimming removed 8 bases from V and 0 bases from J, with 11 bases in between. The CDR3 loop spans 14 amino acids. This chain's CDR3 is CASDTTSSGNTIYF. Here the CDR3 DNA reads TGTGCCAGCGACACAACCAGCTCTGGAAACACCATATATTTT.

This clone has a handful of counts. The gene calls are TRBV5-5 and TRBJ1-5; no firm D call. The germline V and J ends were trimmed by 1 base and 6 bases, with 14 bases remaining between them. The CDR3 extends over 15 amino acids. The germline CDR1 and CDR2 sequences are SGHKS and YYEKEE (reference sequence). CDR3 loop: CASSLREWGLQPQHF. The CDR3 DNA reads TGTGCCAGCAGCTTGAGGGAGTGGGGTCTTCAGCCCCAGCATTTT.

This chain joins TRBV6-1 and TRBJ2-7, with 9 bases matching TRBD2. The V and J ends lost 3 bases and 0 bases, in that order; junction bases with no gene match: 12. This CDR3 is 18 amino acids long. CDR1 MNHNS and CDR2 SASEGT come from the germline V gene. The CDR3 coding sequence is TGTGCCAGCAGTGAGGCCGCGGTCAGCGGGAGGAGCTCCTACGAGCAGTACTTC. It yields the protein CASSEAAVSGRSSYEQYF.

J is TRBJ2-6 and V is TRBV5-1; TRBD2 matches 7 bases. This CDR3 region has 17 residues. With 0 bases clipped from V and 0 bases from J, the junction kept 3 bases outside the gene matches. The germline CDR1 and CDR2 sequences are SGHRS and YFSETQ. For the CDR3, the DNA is TGCGCCAGCAGCTTGGAGGTAGCGGGCTCTGGGGCCAACGTCCTGACTTTC. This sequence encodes CASSLEVAGSGANVLTF.

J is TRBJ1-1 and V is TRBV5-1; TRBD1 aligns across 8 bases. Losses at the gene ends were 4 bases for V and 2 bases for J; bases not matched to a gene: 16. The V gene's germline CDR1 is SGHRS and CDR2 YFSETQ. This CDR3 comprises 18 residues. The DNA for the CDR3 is TGCGCCAGCAGCAAAAATCCCCCCAAGGACAGGGACAACACTGAAGCTTTCTTT. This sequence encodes CASSKNPPKDRDNTEAFF.

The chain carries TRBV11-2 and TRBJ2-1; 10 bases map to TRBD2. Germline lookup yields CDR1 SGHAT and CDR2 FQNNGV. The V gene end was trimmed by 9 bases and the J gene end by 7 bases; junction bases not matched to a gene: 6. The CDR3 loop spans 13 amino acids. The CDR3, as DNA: TGTGCCAGTGCCGGACTAGCGGTGAATGAGCAGTTCTTC. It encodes CASAGLAVNEQFF.

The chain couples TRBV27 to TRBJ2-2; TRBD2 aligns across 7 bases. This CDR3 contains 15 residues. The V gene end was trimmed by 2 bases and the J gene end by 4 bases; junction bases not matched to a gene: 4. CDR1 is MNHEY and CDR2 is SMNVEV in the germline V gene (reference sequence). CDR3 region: CASSLIPGGTGELFF. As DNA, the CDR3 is TGTGCCAGCAGTTTAATCCCGGGGGGCACCGGGGAGCTGTTTTTT.

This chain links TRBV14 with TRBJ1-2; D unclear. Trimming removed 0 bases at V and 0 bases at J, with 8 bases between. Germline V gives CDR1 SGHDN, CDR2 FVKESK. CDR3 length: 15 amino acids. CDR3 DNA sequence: TGTGCCAGCAGCCAAGATCCGAATTCTAACTATGGCTACACCTTC. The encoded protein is CASSQDPNSNYGYTF.

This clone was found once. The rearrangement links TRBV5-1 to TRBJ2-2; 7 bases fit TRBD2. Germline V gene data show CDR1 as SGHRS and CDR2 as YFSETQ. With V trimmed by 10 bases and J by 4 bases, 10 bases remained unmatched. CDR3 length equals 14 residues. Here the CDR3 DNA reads TGCGCCGGGCGGGAGTCCGTGACCACCGGGGAGCTGTTTTTT. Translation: CAGRESVTTGELFF.

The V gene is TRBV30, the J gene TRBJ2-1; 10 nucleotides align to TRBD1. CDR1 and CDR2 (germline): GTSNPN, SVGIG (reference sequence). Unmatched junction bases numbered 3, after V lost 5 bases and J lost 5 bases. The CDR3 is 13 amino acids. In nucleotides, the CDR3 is TGTGCCTGGGGGACAGGGGATAACAATGAGCAGTTCTTC. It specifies CAWGTGDNNEQFF.

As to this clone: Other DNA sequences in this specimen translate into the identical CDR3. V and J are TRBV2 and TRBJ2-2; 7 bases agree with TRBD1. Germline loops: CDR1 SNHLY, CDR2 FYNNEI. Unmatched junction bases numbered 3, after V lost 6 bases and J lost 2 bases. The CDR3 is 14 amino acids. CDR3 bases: TGTGCCAGCAGGACAGGGACCAACACCGGGGAGCTGTTTTTT. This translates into CASRTGTNTGELFF.

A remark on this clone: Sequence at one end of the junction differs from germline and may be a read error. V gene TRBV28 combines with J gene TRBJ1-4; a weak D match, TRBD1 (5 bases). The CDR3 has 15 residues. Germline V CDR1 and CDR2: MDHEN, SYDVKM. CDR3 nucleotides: TGTGCCAGCAGTTTTGGGGGGTCCGAACTAGCCATTATCTCTTTT. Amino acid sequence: CASSFGGSELAIISF. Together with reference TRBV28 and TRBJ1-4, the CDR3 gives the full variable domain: DVKVTQSSRYLVKRTGEKVFLECVQDMDHENMFWYRQDPGLGLRLIYFSYDVKMKEKGDIPEGYSVSREKKERFSLILESASTNQTSMYLCASSFGGSELAIISFGSGTQLSVL.

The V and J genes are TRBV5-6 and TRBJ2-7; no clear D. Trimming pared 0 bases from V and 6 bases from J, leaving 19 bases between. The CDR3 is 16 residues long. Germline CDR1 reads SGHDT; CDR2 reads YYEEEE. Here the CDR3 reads CASSLGYQAVPSEQYF. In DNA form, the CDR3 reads TGTGCCAGCAGCTTGGGTTATCAGGCCGTTCCATCCGAGCAGTACTTC.

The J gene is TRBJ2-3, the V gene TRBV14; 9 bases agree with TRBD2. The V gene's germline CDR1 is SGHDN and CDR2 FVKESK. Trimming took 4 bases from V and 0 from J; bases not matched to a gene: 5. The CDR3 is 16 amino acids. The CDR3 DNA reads TGTGCCAGCAGCCGCCGACTAGCGGAGAGCACAGATACGCAGTATTTT. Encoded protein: CASSRRLAESTDTQYF.

The CDR3 DNA reads as TGCAGTGGACAGGGTGTAACGAACACTGAAGCTTTCTTT. Translated, it gives CSGQGVTNTEAFF. V usage is TRBV29-1 and J usage is TRBJ1-1; 8 positions agree with TRBD1. This CDR3 spans 13 amino acids. Germline V gene data show CDR1 as SQVTM and CDR2 as ANQGSEA.